This T cell receptor (beta chain) was recorded in a study of CD8 T cells in ankylosing spondylitis. This clonotype was detected only a few times. The target antigen is unknown. Study conclusions and caveats: One TCR beta motif, made up of eight or nine highly homologous variants, appeared characteristic of ankylosing spondylitis blood. Disease-linked clones bore a CD8+ phenotype and were relatively rare in peripheral blood.

Germline V lookup: CDR1 SGHRS, CDR2 YFSETQ. Trimming removed 2 bases from V and 4 bases from J, with 7 bases in between. CDR3 length equals 12 residues. TCRdb called the 5' RACE reads again in MiXCR, with one record for every CDR3 protein. The profile covers approximately 500,000 distinct CDR3 sequences, with approximately 11% appearing a single time and approximately 6.2% taken by the ten largest. The receptor was isolated from a male donor with ankylosing spondylitis. The chain uses TRBV5-1 and TRBJ2-7, with D unresolved. Sequenced sample: blood, either unsorted or a sorted T cell fraction (not recorded which). The CDR3 protein is CASSFNLYEQYF. In DNA form, the CDR3 reads TGCGCCAGCAGCTTCAACTTATACGAGCAGTACTTC.